The 8 T cell receptor beta chains below come from one sample, sequenced in a study of T-cell memory formation after mild COVID-19. TCRdb re-called the 5' RACE reads with MiXCR, one entry per CDR3 protein. The sample carries 450,000 to 650,000 distinct CDR3 sequences, roughly a fifth recorded once. The sequencing sample was made of PBMCs or a T cell subset sorted from them (not recorded which). The receptors stem from an adult woman who had mild COVID-19 (a few samples of this study predate the infection). Cell type and time point are not known.

This clonotype has just a few counts. This chain connects TRBV7-7 to TRBJ2-2; TRBD1 might be the D (5 bases). Germline CDR1 SSHAT, CDR2 FNYEAQ (reference sequence). Trimming took off 5 bases at V and 3 bases at J, with 16 bases between the two ends. The length of the CDR3 is 16 residues. CDR3 nucleotide sequence: TGTGCCAGCAGCCCTTCCCCCTCCAGGGACACCGGGGAGCTGTTTTTT. It codes for CASSPSPSRDTGELFF.

This clonotype was counted between two and nine times. The CDR3 is CASSSYQALKGNGYTF. The CDR3 nucleotides are TGTGCCAGCAGTTCTTATCAGGCCCTAAAGGGAAATGGCTACACCTTC. The chain has TRBV12-3 or TRBV12-4 and TRBJ1-2; D is uncertain. V lost 4 bases and J lost 6, with 21 bases in between. The CDR3 has 16 residues.

This chain uses TRBV15 with TRBJ1-1, with a tentative D call TRBD1 (5 bases). Trimming pared 0 bases from V and 1 base from J, leaving 9 bases between. The CDR3 spans 15 residues. Germline-derived CDR1 and CDR2 are LNHNV and YYDKDF (reference sequence). The CDR3 reads CATSRDRGPNTEAFF. The DNA of the CDR3 is TGTGCCACCAGCAGAGATCGGGGCCCGAACACTGAAGCTTTCTTT.

This chain links TRBV5-1 with TRBJ2-3, with 15 bases aligning to TRBD2. V trimming: 7 bases; J trimming: 4 bases; junction bases outside the gene matches: 1. CDR3 size: 14 residues. Germline V CDR1 and CDR2: SGHRS, YFSETQ. The CDR3 region is CASGLAGGPDTQYF. The CDR3 nucleotides read TGCGCCAGCGGACTAGCGGGGGGGCCAGATACGCAGTATTTT.

Only a few counts were recorded for this clonotype. This chain uses TRBV29-1 with TRBJ2-7, with TRBD1 identical over 10 bases. The CDR3 is made up of 14 amino acids. Germline V gene sequence: CDR1 SQVTM, CDR2 ANQGSEA. Trimming took 6 bases from V and 2 from J; bases not matched to a gene: 7. CDR3 DNA: TGCAGCGTGAGAGGGACAGGGGAGACCTACGAGCAGTACTTC. Translated: CSVRGTGETYEQYF.

This chain connects TRBV5-5 to TRBJ1-2; D is uncertain. There are 14 residues in the CDR3. Trimming removed 6 bases from V and 8 bases from J, with 20 bases in between. Germline V gene lookup returns CDR1 SGHKS and CDR2 YYEKEE (reference sequence). As DNA, the CDR3 is TGTGCCAGCACCCGGTTCGATAGGGCGTGGGGCTACACCTTC. Translating gives CASTRFDRAWGYTF.

This clonotype was observed a few times. The rearrangement links TRBV5-5 to TRBJ2-7; either TRBD1 or TRBD2 may supply D (5 bases each). CDR3 length equals 13 residues. Trimming shortened V by 2 bases and J by 5 bases, and 11 bases separated the two germline ends. CDR1 is SGHKS, CDR2 YYEKEE, per germline (reference sequence). Here the CDR3 DNA reads TGTGCCAGCAGCTTTTGGGGGAGCGACGAGCAGTACTTC. Translated: CASSFWGSDEQYF.

The rearrangement joins TRBV9 to TRBJ2-3; D possibly uses TRBD1 or TRBD2 (5 bases each). The CDR3 spans 15 residues. V was clipped by 0 bases and J by 6 bases, with 14 bases between them. Per germline, CDR1 SGDLS and CDR2 YYNGEE. CDR3 in DNA: TGTGCCAGCAGCGTAGGGTTGGGGGTATTGGATACGCAGTATTTT. Translating gives CASSVGLGVLDTQYF.